Each of the 9 T cell receptor beta chains below was sequenced from the same sample in a study of cytomegalovirus exposure and HLA in healthy donors. The PCR ran on 60 Vbeta and 13 Jbeta primers. Profiling relied on immunoSEQ multiplex PCR, and the TCRdb table lists in-frame clones only, not all of them. This sample contains about 200,000 clones. The sequencing sample was made of PBMCs. The receptor set was obtained from a girl aged 2 to 10 in good health and CMV-seropositive.

The chain is built from TRBV19 and TRBJ1-5; 10 nucleotides align to TRBD1. Losses at the gene ends were 5 bases for V and 5 bases for J; bases not matched to a gene: 3. This CDR3 has 14 amino acids. The germline V gene encodes CDR1 LNHDA and CDR2 SQIVND (reference sequence). CDR3 DNA sequence: TGTGCCAGTAGTGAGACAGGGGGCGATCAGCCCCAGCATTTT. Translation: CASSETGGDQPQHF.

The chain combines TRBV27 with TRBJ2-3; TRBD2 aligns across 12 bases. In germline, CDR1 is MNHEY, CDR2 SMNVEV (reference sequence). J was trimmed by 4 bases and V by 0 bases; bases with no gene match: 5. This CDR3 has 17 residues. The CDR3 coding sequence is TGTGCCAGCAGTTTATCCCCGACTAGCGGGAGCCCAGATACGCAGTATTTT. Residues: CASSLSPTSGSPDTQYF.

This chain joins TRBV7-2 and TRBJ2-3; 8 bases line up with TRBD2. The CDR3 length is 16 residues. Losses at the gene ends were 1 base for V and 2 bases for J; bases not matched to a gene: 5. Germline V CDR1 and CDR2: SGHTA, FQGNSA. CDR3 residues: CASSLGAGVDTDTQYF. The DNA of the CDR3 is TGTGCCAGCAGCTTAGGAGCGGGAGTTGACACAGATACGCAGTATTTT.

The V and J genes are TRBV5-1 and TRBJ2-3; maybe TRBD1 (5 bases). The germline gives CDR1 SGHRS, CDR2 YFSETQ. The V end was cut by 1 base, the J end by 0 bases, with 9 bases between. CDR3 length equals 15 residues. The DNA of the CDR3 is TGCGCCAGCAGCTTGAGGGGCCAGAGCACAGATACGCAGTATTTT. This sequence encodes CASSLRGQSTDTQYF. The full variable domain, completed using reference TRBV5-1 and TRBJ2-3, is KAGVTQTPRYLIKTRGQQVTLSCSPISGHRSVSWYQQTPGQGLQFLFEYFSETQRNKGNFPGRFSGRQFSNSRSEMNVSTLELGDSALYLCASSLRGQSTDTQYFGPGTRLTVL.

The V call is TRBV4-1, the J call TRBJ2-3; 7 bases are shared with TRBD1. Germline assignment: CDR1 MGHRA and CDR2 YSYEKL. The CDR3 loop spans 13 amino acids. V shed 4 bases, J shed 7 bases, and the junction held 5 bases outside the gene matches. CDR3 nucleotides: TGCGCCAGCAGCCGAGAACAGGGGTATACGCAGTATTTT. This codes for CASSREQGYTQYF.

The rearrangement joins TRBV4-1 to TRBJ1-5; weak D call: TRBD1 (5 bases). The CDR3 sequence is 15 residues long. The V gene lost 0 bases and the J gene lost 4 bases, with 10 bases spanning the gap. In germline, CDR1 is MGHRA, CDR2 YSYEKL. The CDR3 sequence: CASSQETESNQPQHF. CDR3 nucleotide sequence: TGCGCCAGCAGCCAAGAGACAGAGAGTAATCAGCCCCAGCATTTT.

The J gene is TRBJ1-4, the V gene TRBV5-5; 7 positions match TRBD1. Trimming cost V 5 bases and J 3 bases; bases outside gene matches: 7. Per germline, CDR1 SGHKS and CDR2 YYEKEE (reference sequence). The CDR3 contains 15 residues. The CDR3: CASSWGTEANEKLFF. DNA for the CDR3: TGTGCCAGCAGTTGGGGGACAGAAGCTAATGAAAAACTGTTTTTT.

The genes are TRBV27 and TRBJ1-1, with a weak D call TRBD1 (5 bases). This CDR3 has 15 amino acids. V shed 5 bases and J shed 2 bases, with 15 bases lying between them. The V gene's germline CDR1 is MNHEY and CDR2 SMNVEV (reference sequence). CDR3 sequence: CASSLAPGVNTEAFF. The CDR3 DNA follows: TGTGCCAGCAGTCTAGCGCCGGGGGTTAACACTGAAGCTTTCTTT.

Here the CDR3 DNA reads TGTGCCAGCAGGGGACTACTGAACACCGGGGAGCTGTTTTTT. Protein: CASRGLLNTGELFF. The chain employs TRBV6-5 and TRBJ2-2; the match to TRBD2 covers 7 bases. Germline-derived CDR1 and CDR2 are MNHEY and SVGAGI. The CDR3 sequence is 14 residues long. V dropped 6 bases and J dropped 1; count of bases not matched to a gene: 2.